These 19 T cell receptor beta chains were sequenced from one sample in a study of shared T cell receptors in the human thymus. This table comes from immunoSEQ multiplex PCR, and its TCRdb copy is limited to in-frame clones, with some not included. Among over 450,000 clones listed, around 78% were seen once. This sample also belongs to another study, concerning human thymus T cells.

The sequencing sample was made of thymocytes. The receptors come from a boy under two years old with a congenital heart defect.

CDR3 sequence: CASSSLPGELFF. The CDR3 DNA reads TGTGCCAGCAGTTCCCTACCCGGGGAGCTGTTTTTT. The chain uses TRBV28 and TRBJ2-2, with D unclear. The CDR3 covers 12 residues. Germline V gene data show CDR1 as MDHEN and CDR2 as SYDVKM. V shed 4 bases and J shed 6 bases, with 6 bases lying between them.

The chain joins TRBV19 to TRBJ2-5; D may be TRBD2 (6 bases). Germline V gives CDR1 LNHDA, CDR2 SQIVND (reference sequence). With 5 bases removed from V and 2 bases from J, the gap between germline ends came to 12 bases. CDR3 size: 14 residues. The CDR3 loop is CASSPHREQETQYF. For the CDR3, the DNA is TGTGCCAGTAGTCCCCACCGGGAGCAAGAGACCCAGTACTTC.

The chain recombines TRBV27 with TRBJ1-5; the D gene is possibly TRBD1 (5 bases). The CDR3 covers 16 residues. The germline gives CDR1 MNHEY, CDR2 SMNVEV (reference sequence). V was shortened by 7 bases and J by 4 bases, with 20 bases between the two germline ends. Here the CDR3 DNA reads TGTGCCAGCACACCCGCGGGGGGGATTGATAATCAGCCCCAGCATTTT. Translation gives CASTPAGGIDNQPQHF.

The gene calls are TRBV29-1 and TRBJ1-2; D unresolved. This CDR3 region has 13 residues. The ends were cut back, 4 bases at V and 5 bases at J, with 14 bases in the middle. Germline V gives CDR1 SQVTM, CDR2 ANQGSEA. CDR3 in amino acids: CSVAGIEGYGYTF. The CDR3 DNA sequence: TGCAGCGTTGCGGGGATAGAAGGTTATGGCTACACCTTC.

The CDR3, as DNA: TGTGCCAGCAGCTTAGATACAGACCGATTAGCCAAAAACATTCAGTACTTC. Translation gives CASSLDTDRLAKNIQYF. The rearrangement uses TRBV7-6 and TRBJ2-4; D gene ambiguous. This CDR3 is 17 amino acids long. CDR1 is SGHVS, CDR2 FNYEAQ, per germline. V was cut by 1 base and J by 0 bases, with 13 bases left in between.

The V and J genes are TRBV27 and TRBJ2-7, with 11 bases matching TRBD2. CDR1 is MNHEY and CDR2 is SMNVEV in the germline V gene (reference sequence). With V trimmed by 6 bases and J by 3 bases, 10 bases remained unmatched. This CDR3 spans 16 amino acids. CDR3 residues: CASSRAGTSGFYEQYF. For the CDR3, the DNA is TGTGCCAGCAGCCGCGCCGGGACTAGCGGTTTCTACGAGCAGTACTTC.

CDR3 nucleotide sequence: TGTGCCAGCAGTCTAGCGGGAGGGCCGAAATACACCGGGGAGCTGTTTTTT. Encoded protein: CASSLAGGPKYTGELFF. The chain employs TRBV5-7 and TRBJ2-2, with TRBD2 matching 12 bases. TRBV5-7 falls under the ORF class, with uncertain function. V lost 5 bases to trimming and J lost 3 bases; unmatched junction nucleotides: 8. The CDR3 consists of 17 residues.

V usage is TRBV28 and J usage is TRBJ2-2; 12 bases line up with TRBD2. This CDR3 contains 16 residues. V was pared by 2 bases and J by 7 bases, with 5 bases of the junction left unmatched. The germline V gene has CDR1 MDHEN and CDR2 SYDVKM. The chain's CDR3 is CASSLRLAGVGGELFF. The CDR3 DNA is TGTGCCAGCAGTTTACGACTAGCGGGAGTCGGCGGGGAGCTGTTTTTT.

The V call is TRBV7-2, the J call TRBJ2-5; D call uncertain. Near its end, the DNA agrees better with TRBJ2-7, so the J call may be wrong. This CDR3 region has 14 residues. Germline-derived CDR1 and CDR2 are SGHTA and FQGNSA. CDR3 loop: CASGGETSPYEQYF. The CDR3 region has the DNA TGTGCCAGCGGCGGAGAGACCAGCCCCTACGAGCAGTACTTC.

The rearrangement joins TRBV25-1 to TRBJ1-3; possibly TRBD1 for D (5 bases). Germline-derived CDR1 and CDR2 are MGHDK and SYGVNS. The CDR3 extends over 14 amino acids. V lost 4 bases and J 4 bases, leaving 11 bases between the germline ends. This chain's CDR3 is CASSGTGGGNTIYF. The CDR3 nucleotides are TGTGCCAGCAGTGGAACCGGGGGAGGAAACACCATATATTTT.

V gene TRBV11-2 combines with J gene TRBJ2-1, with D possibly TRBD2 on 5 matching bases. The V end lost 5 bases, the J end lost 14 bases, and 16 bases lay between the germline ends. This CDR3 has 12 amino acids. Per the germline V gene, CDR1 is SGHAT and CDR2 is FQNNGV. CDR3 loop: CASSQDWLGKFF. CDR3 nucleotide sequence: TGTGCCAGCAGCCAGGACTGGCTGGGTAAGTTCTTC.

This clone was detected a few times. The gene calls are TRBV14 and TRBJ1-1, with 12 bases lining up with TRBD1. Germline assignment: CDR1 SGHDN and CDR2 FVKESK. J lost 7 bases, V lost 1 base, and 13 bases had no gene match. CDR3 length: 18 residues. The CDR3 bases are TGTGCCAGCAGCCAAGCCCGGCTCGGGACAGGGGGCATGGATGAAGCTTTCTTT. Translated: CASSQARLGTGGMDEAFF.

This chain links TRBV2 with TRBJ2-7, with 7 positions matching TRBD2. V was clipped by 6 bases and J by 1 base; unmatched bases: 9. The CDR3 is 15 residues long. Germline CDR1 and CDR2: SNHLY and FYNNEI. CDR3 protein: CASRGGSVESYEQYF. CDR3 coding DNA: TGTGCCAGCAGGGGGGGGAGCGTTGAGTCCTACGAGCAGTACTTC.

The chain uses TRBV5-6 and TRBJ2-7, with D possibly being TRBD2 (6 bases). V lost 2 bases and J 4 bases, leaving 19 bases between the germline ends. The CDR3 has 16 amino acids. Germline V gives CDR1 SGHDT, CDR2 YYEEEE. The CDR3 bases are TGTGCCAGCAGCTTCGGAGGGACCCCCGGGGAATACGAGCAGTACTTC. Protein sequence: CASSFGGTPGEYEQYF.

V usage is TRBV18 and J usage is TRBJ2-7, with D maybe TRBD1 (5 bases). CDR3 length equals 16 residues. The germline CDR1 and CDR2 sequences are KGHSH and LQKENI. V dropped 0 bases and J dropped 5 bases, with 17 bases sitting between them. In DNA form, the CDR3 reads TGTGCCAGCTCACCACCAGGCGACAGAACGTTCCACGAGCAGTACTTC. Its protein product is CASSPPGDRTFHEQYF.

The chain employs TRBV7-9 and TRBJ2-5, with 8 bases identical to TRBD1. Germline trimming cut 4 bases from V and 4 bases from J; bases unmatched to any gene: 11. Germline V lookup: CDR1 SEHNR, CDR2 FQNEAQ (reference sequence). This CDR3 is 16 amino acids long. The CDR3 here is CASSSIRGQGRETQYF. CDR3 in DNA: TGTGCCAGCAGCTCTATCCGAGGACAGGGCAGAGAGACCCAGTACTTC.

The genes are TRBV6-1 and TRBJ2-1; 7 nucleotides align to TRBD1. This CDR3 is 17 amino acids long. V was pared by 2 bases and J by 4 bases, with 11 bases of the junction left unmatched. Germline CDR1 MNHNS, CDR2 SASEGT. The CDR3 spells CASSEMDTGERYNEQFF. For the CDR3, the DNA is TGTGCCAGCAGTGAAATGGATACAGGGGAGAGGTACAATGAGCAGTTCTTC.

This clone was detected only a few times. The V gene is TRBV4-2, the J gene TRBJ1-2; the D gene is possibly TRBD1 (5 bases). V shed 3 bases and J shed 6 bases, with 17 bases lying between them. From germline, CDR1 is LGHNA and CDR2 YNFKEQ. This CDR3 region has 15 residues. The CDR3 sequence is CASSHVLGPGDGYTF. The CDR3 DNA reads TGTGCCAGCAGCCATGTCCTAGGGCCGGGGGATGGCTACACCTTC.

This chain connects TRBV27 to TRBJ2-7; TRBD1 aligns across 7 bases. V shed 0 bases, J shed 2 bases, and the junction held 7 bases outside the gene matches. The CDR3 contains 16 residues. Germline values: CDR1 MNHEY, CDR2 SMNVEV (reference sequence). Here the CDR3 reads CASSLSPGTEAYEQYF. The CDR3 nucleotides read TGTGCCAGCAGTTTATCGCCGGGGACAGAAGCCTACGAGCAGTACTTC.